This T cell receptor (beta chain) was captured in a study of control samples from healthy donors and cancer patients. The CDR3 is 15 amino acids. Per germline, CDR1 SGHDT and CDR2 YYEEEE. V dropped 3 bases and J dropped 3; count of bases not matched to a gene: 4. Repertoires were generated with immunoSEQ multiplex PCR, while TCRdb's copy carries only in-frame clones and drops some. The table records 15,000 or so clones, 85% to 90% of them present only once. The receptor was derived from a woman in her seventies with colorectal cancer. Sequencing used PBMCs. V usage is TRBV5-6 and J usage is TRBJ2-4; 9 bases map to TRBD1. The DNA for the CDR3 is TGTGCCAGCAGCTGGGGACAGGGAGGCAAAAACATTCAGTACTTC. It translates to CASSWGQGGKNIQYF.